This paragraph reports one TCR beta chain. What it binds is not known. This entry is derived from a study of siplizumab effects on memory and regulatory T cells. Whole-study findings and limits: It was never confirmed that proliferating Tregs from siplizumab cultures were suppressive. Naive T cells were seen as more diverse than memory cells and as major alloresponse contributors. Under siplizumab, alloreactive sequences traced to unstimulated CD4+ memory cells were significantly reduced. Treg origin accounted for an average of roughly 64% of mappable alloreactive CD4+ clones with siplizumab and 25% to 30% in controls.

Assay: immunoSEQ multiplex PCR; the TCRdb copy retains only in-frame clones and omits some. The sample holds tens of thousands of clones, more than 95% seen once. The TCR originated in a human donor in good health. The sequenced sample was naive CD4+ T cells sorted from blood.

The CDR3 reads CASSVDTGVGEQYF. The CDR3 nucleotides are TGTGCCAGCAGCGTAGACACGGGAGTAGGCGAGCAGTACTTC. This chain joins TRBV9 and TRBJ2-7; a possible D gene is TRBD2 (6 bases). The V gene lost 0 bases and the J gene lost 6 bases, with 13 bases spanning the gap. CDR1 and CDR2 from the germline V gene are SGDLS and YYNGEE. The CDR3 totals 14 residues.